This T cell receptor beta chain emerged from a study of technical replicates of blood from a handful of donors (dated by TCRdb to about 2017). CDR1 SEHNR and CDR2 FQNEAQ were looked up in the germline V gene (reference sequence). Between the V and J ends, shortened by 3 bases and 4 bases respectively, the junction contains 9 bases. The CDR3, cysteine through phenylalanine, is 13 amino acids long. This entry keeps only the CDR3 DNA: 39 bases, framed from base 1. A remark on this clone: Its recognized antigen is unknown. Base qualities are not at hand, and no much larger clone is one base apart.

The library was prepared using the immunoSEQ multiplex PCR assay. TCRdb limited this immuneACCESS table to in-frame rearrangements with V and J called. A share of clones is missing; checked studies link under half to unresolved V genes, and the rest is unexplained. For this sample there are 85,000 or so clones; approximately 95% appear just once. The ten largest clones take up around 0.25% of the sample. Sequencing was performed on T cells isolated from PBMCs. This TCR derives from a human donor in good health. This chain joins TRBV7-9 to TRBJ1-2; the D gene is not confidently resolved. The nucleotide sequence reads TGTGCCAGCAGCTTTGAAGGGAGCTATGGCTACACCTTC. This yields the protein CASSFEGSYGYTF.